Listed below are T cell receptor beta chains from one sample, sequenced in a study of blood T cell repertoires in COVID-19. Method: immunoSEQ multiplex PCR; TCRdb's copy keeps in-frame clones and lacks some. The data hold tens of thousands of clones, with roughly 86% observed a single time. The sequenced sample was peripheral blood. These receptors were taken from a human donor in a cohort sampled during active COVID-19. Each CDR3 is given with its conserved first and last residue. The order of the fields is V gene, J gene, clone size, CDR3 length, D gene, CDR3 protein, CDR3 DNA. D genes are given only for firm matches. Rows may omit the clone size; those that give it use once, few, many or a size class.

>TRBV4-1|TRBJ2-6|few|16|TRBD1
CASSRRGLAGANVLTF
TGCGCCAGCAGCCGCAGGGGGCTGGCTGGGGCCAACGTCCTGACTTTC
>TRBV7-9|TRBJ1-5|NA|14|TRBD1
CASSSGQSNQPQHF
TGTGCCAGCAGCTCGGGACAGAGCAATCAGCCCCAGCATTTT
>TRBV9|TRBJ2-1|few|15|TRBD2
CASSALAAPDNEQFF
TGTGCCAGCAGCGCTCTAGCGGCCCCCGACAATGAGCAGTTCTTC
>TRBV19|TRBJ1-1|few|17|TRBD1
CASSIHSGQGRGTEAFF
TGTGCCAGTAGTATCCACTCTGGACAGGGGAGGGGTACTGAAGCTTTCTTT
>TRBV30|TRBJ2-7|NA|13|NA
CAWRGGVSYEQYF
TGTGCCTGGAGGGGCGGGGTCTCCTACGAGCAGTACTTC
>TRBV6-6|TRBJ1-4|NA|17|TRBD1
CASSLYPPQQGAEKLFF
TGTGCCAGCAGTCTATACCCGCCGCAACAGGGGGCTGAAAAACTGTTTTTT
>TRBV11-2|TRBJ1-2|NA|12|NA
CASSLQGYGYTF
TGTGCCAGCAGCTTGCAGGGGTACGGCTACACCTTC
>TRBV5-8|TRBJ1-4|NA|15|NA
CASSLGSSLGEKLFF
TGTGCCAGCAGCTTGGGGAGCAGCCTTGGGGAAAAACTGTTTTTT
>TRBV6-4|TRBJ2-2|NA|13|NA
CASSGTDTGELFF
TGTGCCAGCAGTGGGACTGACACCGGGGAGCTGTTTTTT
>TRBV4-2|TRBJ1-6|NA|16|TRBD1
CASSQEGGQGYSPLHF
TGTGCCAGCAGCCAAGAGGGGGGACAGGGCTATTCACCCCTCCACTTT
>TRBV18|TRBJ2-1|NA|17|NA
CASSPPGSGGQGNEQFF
TGTGCCAGCTCACCACCCGGTTCCGGGGGGCAGGGCAATGAGCAGTTCTTC
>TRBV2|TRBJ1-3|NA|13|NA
CASSQGFGNTIYF
TGTGCCAGCAGTCAGGGGTTTGGAAACACCATATATTTT
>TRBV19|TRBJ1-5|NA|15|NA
CASSRGTSRDQPQHF
TGTGCCAGTAGTCGGGGGACCTCGAGGGATCAGCCCCAGCATTTT
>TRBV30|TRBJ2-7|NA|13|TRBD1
CAWTTGGPYEQYF
TGTGCCTGGACAACAGGGGGCCCCTACGAGCAGTACTTC
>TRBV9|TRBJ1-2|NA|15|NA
CASSQNLQDHYGYTF
TGTGCCAGCAGCCAAAACTTACAGGACCACTATGGCTACACCTTC
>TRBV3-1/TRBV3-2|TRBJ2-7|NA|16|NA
CASSQERRGGSYEQYF
TGTGCCAGCAGCCAAGAGAGAAGGGGTGGGTCCTACGAGCAGTACTTC
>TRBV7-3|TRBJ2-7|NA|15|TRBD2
CASSLDSGGTYEQYF
TGTGCCAGCAGCTTAGACTCGGGGGGAACCTACGAGCAGTACTTC